This T cell receptor (beta chain) derives from a study of persistence of HIV-infected CD4 T cells. As to this clone: Its antigen remains unidentified.

The CDR3 totals 14 residues. V was cut by 2 bases and J by 5 bases, with 10 bases left in between. Germline V lookup: CDR1 MNHNS, CDR2 SASEGT. Sequencing used immunoSEQ version 4 in survey mode. Template was genomic DNA at roughly 9.3 ng/uL, with up to 1 ug used per sample. Using immunoSEQ multiplex PCR, the repertoire was profiled, and TCRdb retains in-frame clones only, with some absent. This sample has more than 30,000 clones; 82% occur once, and the top ten carry under 7.5%. The stimulus was lysate of CMV-infected fibroblasts, about 11 ug/mL. Sorted nonresponding memory CD4+ T cells were CD40L-negative, CD69-negative, CD45RO-high. Suppressive ART was started during chronic HIV-1 infection in these adults.

This chain uses TRBV6-1 with TRBJ2-1; a possible D gene is TRBD1 (5 bases). This receptor was identified in an adult woman with HIV who was CMV-seropositive. The material sequenced was CD4+ T cells sorted from PBMCs after 18-hour stimulation, taken from a patient who received antiretroviral therapy. This CDR3 is CASSELGRNNEQFF. The CDR3 DNA reads as TGTGCCAGCAGTGAATTGGGGCGGAACAATGAGCAGTTCTTC.